The sequence of this T cell receptor (beta chain) was determined in a study of blood T cell repertoires in COVID-19 (TCRdb year 2020). Notes on the research overall: Samples covering the acute and convalescent phases of COVID-19 were provided by collaborators in the United States, Italy and Spain. Where available, HLA class I and class II types were obtained from metadata supplied by the sample provider rather than from assay-based typing. Deeply sampled blood TCRbeta repertoires from subjects exposed to, actively infected with, or recovered from COVID-19 were included in the dataset. The prospective study material was composed of cDNA or gDNA derived from T cells, B-cell-depleted T cells, or PBMCs. Samples came from the ongoing ImmuneRACE study (first 160 participants) plus 1,254 subjects from 6 global collaborators. Sample metadata almost always included a de-identified subject ID, COVID-19 status, age in years and sex. The repertoires were released in a freely available public database meant as a resource for research on the immune response to SARS-CoV-2. General conclusions and limits of the study: Clinical and demographic metadata were provided uncurated, with the amount varying by source and participant.

Its CDR3 holds 16 amino acids, cysteine through phenylalanine. This entry keeps only the CDR3 DNA: 48 bases, framed from base 1. CDR1 SGHKS and CDR2 YYEKEE were looked up in the germline V gene (reference sequence). V is shortened by 3 bases, J by 0 bases, and the region joining them spans 14 bases. TCRbeta CDR3 regions were amplified from genomic DNA by means of the immunoSEQ Assay, a bias-controlled multiplex PCR. The study's own analysis went as follows. Within the assay, amplification of reference gene primers was used to estimate how many nucleated cells each sample contained. To quantify the absolute abundance of each unique TCRbeta CDR3 rearrangement, sequence reads were collapsed and filtered. For each sample, productive Simpson clonality was calculated by taking the square root of Simpson's diversity index across productive rearrangements. Not all clones reach the TCRdb copy of this immuneACCESS table, which keeps in-frame sequences only. Checked studies attribute under half of the gap to unresolved V genes and leave the rest unexplained. V and J calls and clone size come straight from that table; D and trimming were deduced from the DNA. Recorded for this sample are around 300,000 clones; around 86% of them occurred a single time. Jointly, the top ten make up 1.5% to 2% of the sample.

Concerning this clone itself: It lacks a known antigen. The sample holds no much larger clone one base away, and base qualities are not on file.

Enrolling through a virtual design, the prospective study's participants ranged in age from roughly 18 to 100 years and lived across 24 United States geographic areas. Cohort assignment in the prospective study relied on participant-reported clinical history from a screening survey and a study questionnaire. For ImmuneRACE Cohort 3, a participant was defined as recovered based on two consecutive negative NP/OP PCR tests, clearance by a healthcare professional, or resolution of symptoms. Each participant in the prospective study had whole blood, serum and a nasopharyngeal or oropharyngeal swab collected by mobile phlebotomists. Participants in the prospective study had the option to provide additional blood draws and questionnaires over an approximately 2-month period. Before DNA extraction, prospective study blood samples were shipped either frozen or at room temperature.

Material for sequencing was PBMCs or T cells enriched from blood (not recorded which). The rearranged segments are TRBV5-5 and TRBJ2-3; 5 matching bases give a weak D call of TRBD1. This receptor was obtained from a middle-aged woman who had recovered from COVID-19. DNA sequence: TGTGCCAGCAGCTCGAATACAGGTGCCAGCACAGATACGCAGTATTTT. This translates into CASSSNTGASTDTQYF.